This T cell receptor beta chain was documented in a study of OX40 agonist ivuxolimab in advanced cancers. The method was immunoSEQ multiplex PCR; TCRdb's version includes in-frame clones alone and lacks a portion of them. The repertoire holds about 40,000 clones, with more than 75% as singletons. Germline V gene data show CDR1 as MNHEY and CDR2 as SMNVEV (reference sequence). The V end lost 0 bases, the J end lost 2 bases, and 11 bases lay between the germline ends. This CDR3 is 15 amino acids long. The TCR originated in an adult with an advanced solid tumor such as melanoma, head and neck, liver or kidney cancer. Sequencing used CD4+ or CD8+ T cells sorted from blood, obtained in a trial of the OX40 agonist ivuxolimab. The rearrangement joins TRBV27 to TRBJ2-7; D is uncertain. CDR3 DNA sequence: TGTGCCAGCAGTTTATCCCATGGGCTAGCCTACGAGCAGTACTTC. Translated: CASSLSHGLAYEQYF.